These 28 T cell receptor beta chains originate from one sample sequenced in a study of blood T cell repertoires in COVID-19. Assay used: immunoSEQ multiplex PCR; TCRdb lists only in-frame clones, some missing. The table has 230,000 or so clones, 84% seen once; the top ten hold about 2%. The specimen sequenced was peripheral blood. Source of these receptors: a man aged 35-49 years who had recovered from COVID-19.

This chain joins TRBV30 and TRBJ1-6; D may be TRBD1 (6 bases). The germline gives CDR1 GTSNPN, CDR2 SVGIG (reference sequence). V shed 2 bases and J shed 11 bases, with 22 bases lying between them. This CDR3 spans 16 amino acids. CDR3 in DNA: TGTGCCTGGAGTAGATCCTCGGGGGGGCTAAGGACACCCCTCCACTTT. It encodes CAWSRSSGGLRTPLHF.

The gene calls are TRBV6-6 and TRBJ2-1; D is possibly TRBD2 (6 bases). The CDR3 runs 13 residues. The V end lost 6 bases, the J end lost 8 bases, and 14 bases lay between the germline ends. The germline gives CDR1 MNHNY, CDR2 SVGAGI (reference sequence). CDR3 in DNA: TGTGCCAGCAGCCCCCGCCGGAGGGATGAGCAGTTCTTC. Protein: CASSPRRRDEQFF.

This clone has just a few counts. V is TRBV5-4 and J is TRBJ1-1; D is uncertain. Trimming left V 5 bases short and J 3 bases short, with 8 bases between. The CDR3 totals 12 residues. In germline, CDR1 is SGHNT, CDR2 YYREEE (reference sequence). CDR3 amino acids: CASRTGDTEAFF. For the CDR3, the DNA is TGTGCCAGCAGAACGGGAGACACTGAAGCTTTCTTT.

This chain links TRBV3-1 (or the pseudogene TRBV3-2) with TRBJ1-5; a weak D match, TRBD1 (6 bases). V gave up 1 base and J gave up 5 bases, with 15 bases separating them. This CDR3 is built from 16 residues. Germline values: CDR1 LGHDT, CDR2 YNNKEL (reference sequence). The CDR3 DNA sequence: TGTGCCAGCAGCCAAGGGGGAGGGGGAGGGGATCAGCCCCAGCATTTT. As protein: CASSQGGGGGDQPQHF.

CDR3 amino acids: CASSPLPGTDVVTEAFF. As DNA, the CDR3 is TGTGCCAGCTCACCACTCCCCGGGACAGACGTTGTCACTGAAGCTTTCTTT. The chain carries TRBV18 and TRBJ1-1, with 7 bases matching TRBD1. After removal of 1 base from V and 4 bases from J, the junction contained 12 bases not matched to a gene. The V gene's germline CDR1 is KGHSH and CDR2 LQKENI. The CDR3 is made up of 17 amino acids. Looking up the rest from reference TRBV18 and TRBJ1-1 gives the full variable domain: NAGVMQNPRHLVRRRGQEARLRCSPMKGHSHVYWYRQLPEEGLKFMVYLQKENIIDESGMPKERFSAEFPKEGPSILRIQQVVRGDSAAYFCASSPLPGTDVVTEAFFGQGTRLTVV.

The chain employs TRBV18 and TRBJ2-7, with a possible D match to TRBD1 (7 bases). CDR1 is KGHSH, CDR2 LQKENI, per germline. The CDR3 consists of 16 residues. V lost 0 bases, J lost 2 bases, and 14 bases lay in between. CDR3 DNA: TGTGCCAGCTCACCACCGGGAGGACAGGCACCCTACGAGCAGTACTTC. Translation gives CASSPPGGQAPYEQYF.

The chain joins TRBV7-9 to TRBJ2-7; 12 bases line up with TRBD2. Germline CDR1 SEHNR, CDR2 FQNEAQ (reference sequence). CDR3 length equals 15 residues. The trim removed 3 bases at V and 5 bases at J, leaving 5 bases unmatched. CDR3 DNA: TGTGCCAGCAGCTTGCTAGCGGGAGGGATAGACGAGCAGTACTTC. Translated: CASSLLAGGIDEQYF.

This clone was detected a few times. V is TRBV2 and J is TRBJ2-7; TRBD2 agrees at 12 bases. CDR3 length equals 14 residues. V trimming: 5 bases; J trimming: 7 bases; junction bases outside the gene matches: 6. Germline CDR1 is SNHLY and CDR2 is FYNNEI. The DNA for the CDR3 is TGTGCCAGCAGTCTAGCGGGAGGGCAGAGTGAGCAGTACTTC. Encoded protein: CASSLAGGQSEQYF.

This clone was counted between two and nine times. The chain joins TRBV7-9 to TRBJ2-7; D is possibly TRBD2 (5 bases). Trimming stripped 5 bases from V and 2 bases from J, with 13 bases between. The CDR3 extends over 14 amino acids. Germline V gene sequence: CDR1 SEHNR, CDR2 FQNEAQ (reference sequence). For the CDR3, the DNA is TGTGCCAGCAGCCCGAGCGGACGGACCTACGAGCAGTACTTC. Translating it yields CASSPSGRTYEQYF.

The CDR3 sequence: CASSRRARREQYF. The CDR3, as DNA: TGTGCCAGCAGTCGCAGGGCTCGGCGAGAGCAGTACTTC. The chain recombines TRBV12-3 or TRBV12-4 with TRBJ2-7; tentatively, D is TRBD1 (5 bases). The CDR3 has 13 amino acids. The ends were cut back, 5 bases at V and 7 bases at J, with 15 bases in the middle.

V gene TRBV18 combines with J gene TRBJ1-1, with 8 bases identical to TRBD1. J was trimmed by 10 bases and V by 1 base; bases with no gene match: 17. CDR3 length: 17 amino acids. Germline V gene data show CDR1 as KGHSH and CDR2 as LQKENI. The CDR3 DNA is TGTGCCAGCTCACCACTAACCCCTGGACAGGGTCGGGTGGTAGCTTTCTTT. Translated, it gives CASSPLTPGQGRVVAFF. The entire variable domain, with the rest obtained from reference TRBV18 and TRBJ1-1, is as follows: NAGVMQNPRHLVRRRGQEARLRCSPMKGHSHVYWYRQLPEEGLKFMVYLQKENIIDESGMPKERFSAEFPKEGPSILRIQQVVRGDSAAYFCASSPLTPGQGRVVAFFGQGTRLTVV.

The J gene is TRBJ2-7, the V gene TRBV29-1, with TRBD2 identical over 9 bases. The J segment lost 1 base and the V segment lost 6 bases, leaving 4 bases of the junction unmatched. Looked up from germline, CDR1 is SQVTM and CDR2 is ANQGSEA. The CDR3 contains 13 residues. CDR3 bases: TGCAGCGTCCTTAGCGGGGGTTCCTACGAGCAGTACTTC. Protein: CSVLSGGSYEQYF.

CDR3 coding DNA: TGCGCCAGCAGCAAAGGACAGGGCCGGGGTGAAAAACTGTTTTTT. Translating it yields CASSKGQGRGEKLFF. The V gene is TRBV4-3, the J gene TRBJ1-4, with 8 positions matching TRBD1. The germline CDR1 and CDR2 sequences are LGHNA and YSLEER. The CDR3 spans 15 residues. V gave up 5 bases and J gave up 7 bases; unmatched junction bases: 9.

The chain employs TRBV4-3 and TRBJ2-3; 14 nucleotides align to TRBD2. Losses at the gene ends were 5 bases for V and 6 bases for J; bases not matched to a gene: 7. The germline V gene has CDR1 LGHNA and CDR2 YSLEER. This CDR3 has 16 amino acids. CDR3 coding DNA: TGCGCCAGCAGCACCCGACTAGCGGGAGGGGAGGATACGCAGTATTTT. It specifies CASSTRLAGGEDTQYF.

The chain employs TRBV7-2 and TRBJ2-2, with D unclear. Deletions cut 5 bases from V and 8 bases from J, with 6 bases between. The CDR3 runs to 11 residues. Germline V CDR1 and CDR2: SGHTA, FQGNSA. CDR3 in DNA: TGTGCCAGCAGCCCCAGGGGGGAGCTGTTTTTT. Translation: CASSPRGELFF.

The chain joins TRBV10-2 to TRBJ1-1; D is uncertain. CDR1 is WSHSY and CDR2 is SAAADI in the germline V gene. The CDR3 contains 13 residues. V lost 8 bases and J 0 bases, leaving 10 bases between the germline ends. The CDR3 DNA reads TGCGCCAGCCGGGTGAGAGTGAACACTGAAGCTTTCTTT. Protein product: CASRVRVNTEAFF.

V is TRBV29-1 and J is TRBJ2-3; TRBD2 agrees at 10 bases. The CDR3 contains 13 residues. Germline loops: CDR1 SQVTM, CDR2 ANQGSEA. The trim removed 7 bases at V and 2 bases at J, leaving 3 bases unmatched. CDR3 residues: CSASGRATDTQYF. The DNA of the CDR3 is TGCAGCGCAAGCGGGAGGGCCACAGATACGCAGTATTTT.

As to this clone: This sample includes further DNA sequences coding for the same CDR3. V usage is TRBV18 and J usage is TRBJ2-7, with D perhaps TRBD2 (5 bases). Trimming removed 2 bases from V and 3 bases from J, with 5 bases in between. The CDR3 has 12 amino acids. Germline V gives CDR1 KGHSH, CDR2 LQKENI. The CDR3 sequence: CASSPGSYEQYF. For the CDR3, the DNA is TGTGCCAGCTCACCAGGGAGCTACGAGCAGTACTTC.

The chain carries TRBV12-5 and TRBJ2-1; D is ambiguous. The length of the CDR3 is 13 residues. The germline V gene encodes CDR1 LGHNT and CDR2 FRNRAP. V was shortened by 2 bases and J by 8 bases, with 10 bases between the two germline ends. CDR3 in DNA: TGTGCTAGTGGTTTGCCGGTCGCCGATGAGCAGTTCTTC. This encodes CASGLPVADEQFF.

This chain joins TRBV2 and TRBJ1-6; D possibly corresponds to TRBD1 (5 bases). The V gene lost 4 bases and the J gene lost 10 bases, with 14 bases spanning the gap. There are 14 residues in the CDR3. Germline CDR1 is SNHLY and CDR2 is FYNNEI. This CDR3 reads CASSVRGLGSPLHF. The CDR3 coding sequence is TGTGCCAGCAGTGTAAGGGGATTAGGGTCACCCCTCCACTTT.

This rearrangement joins TRBV7-9 to TRBJ1-1; weak D call: TRBD1 (5 bases). The ends were cut back, 7 bases at V and 3 bases at J, with 12 bases in the middle. CDR1 SEHNR and CDR2 FQNEAQ come from the germline V gene (reference sequence). The CDR3 extends over 13 amino acids. The CDR3, as DNA: TGTGCCAGCACCTTGGGGCAGGACACTGAAGCTTTCTTT. Translating gives CASTLGQDTEAFF.

With regard to this clone: Other DNA sequences of this sample code for an identical CDR3. CDR3 DNA: TGTGCCAGCAGCTTGCAGGGGGCATACGAGCAGTACTTC. As protein: CASSLQGAYEQYF. The gene calls are TRBV7-2 and TRBJ2-7; 8 positions match TRBD1. This CDR3 is built from 13 residues. V lost 3 bases, J lost 4 bases, and 2 bases stayed unmatched. Per the germline V gene, CDR1 is SGHTA and CDR2 is FQGNSA.

The chain links TRBV9 to TRBJ2-7; 9 nucleotides match TRBD2. Germline-derived CDR1 and CDR2 are SGDLS and YYNGEE. Trimming at V came to 1 base and at J to 1 base, leaving 6 bases not matched to a gene. This CDR3 region has 16 residues. The DNA of the CDR3 is TGTGCCAGCAGCGTAACCGGGACTAGCCTTTCCTACGAGCAGTACTTC. The encoded protein is CASSVTGTSLSYEQYF. Supplemented by reference TRBV9 and TRBJ2-7, the full variable domain reads DSGVTQTPKHLITATGQRVTLRCSPRSGDLSVYWYQQSLDQGLQFLIQYYNGEERAKGNILERFSAQQFPDLHSELNLSSLELGDSALYFCASSVTGTSLSYEQYFGPGTRLTVT.

V gene TRBV30 combines with J gene TRBJ1-6; 7 bases map to TRBD1. After removal of 3 bases from V and 5 bases from J, the junction contained 7 bases not matched to a gene. There are 15 residues in the CDR3. Per the germline V gene, CDR1 is GTSNPN and CDR2 is SVGIG (reference sequence). In nucleotides, the CDR3 is TGTGCCTGGAGGTGGGGGACAGAGAATAATTCACCCCTCCACTTT. Its protein product is CAWRWGTENNSPLHF.

The chain has TRBV14 and TRBJ1-3, with D unresolved. There are 13 residues in the CDR3. Germline CDR1 reads SGHDN; CDR2 reads FVKESK. The V end was cut by 1 base, the J end by 8 bases, with 9 bases between. The CDR3 coding sequence is TGTGCCAGCAGCCAAGCGAGGTGGGACACCATATATTTT. Protein: CASSQARWDTIYF.

This clone was found once. V gene TRBV5-1 combines with J gene TRBJ2-5, with a weak D call TRBD2 (5 bases). This CDR3 spans 14 amino acids. Trimming pared 0 bases from V and 4 bases from J, leaving 10 bases between. Germline V gene sequence: CDR1 SGHRS, CDR2 YFSETQ. DNA of the CDR3: TGCGCCAGCAGCTTGGAACGGGCGGGAGAGACCCAGTACTTC. This codes for CASSLERAGETQYF.

J is TRBJ1-6 and V is TRBV6-1; TRBD1 might be the D (6 bases). CDR3 length: 14 amino acids. Germline V gene sequence: CDR1 MNHNS, CDR2 SASEGT. V was pared by 3 bases and J by 7 bases, with 10 bases between. CDR3 DNA sequence: TGTGCCAGCAGTGAGAGGCAGGGGAATTCACCCCTCCACTTT. The encoded protein is CASSERQGNSPLHF.

This clone was observed a handful of times. The gene calls are TRBV18 and TRBJ1-2, with a possible D match to TRBD1 (5 bases). Germline CDR1 KGHSH, CDR2 LQKENI. This CDR3 contains 17 residues. Trimming cost V 3 bases and J 4 bases, with 21 bases left between them. CDR3 coding DNA: TGTGCCAGCTCACCTCAAGTAGGCCAAACGGGGGGCTATGGCTACACCTTC. Residues: CASSPQVGQTGGYGYTF.